This T cell receptor (beta chain) is from a study of T cell responses to AZD1222 COVID-19 vaccine. Only in-frame clones appear in the TCRdb table, and some are missing; sequencing was by immunoSEQ multiplex PCR. The sample has about 78,000 clones, roughly 90% seen once; the top ten hold 1.3% to 1.5%. Study results and caveats: Unmutated variant regions reportedly attract nearly half of all spike-specific TCRs.

A remark on this clone: Antigen unknown.

Germline CDR1 and CDR2: MDHEN and SYDVKM. CDR3 length equals 14 residues. The germline V and J ends were trimmed by 5 bases and 5 bases, with 15 bases remaining between them. The rearrangement uses TRBV28 and TRBJ2-5; the D gene is possibly TRBD2 (5 bases). The origin of this receptor is an adult who received the AZD1222 COVID-19 vaccine. Source: peripheral blood, taken 28 days after the second AZD1222 dose. CDR3 bases: TGTGCCAGCAGTCCGTCCGGGGTTCGGGAGACCCAGTACTTC. Amino acid sequence: CASSPSGVRETQYF.